This is a list of T cell receptor beta chains from one sample in a study of human T cells and chemical hapten exposure. TCRdb reprocessed the RACE reads via MiXCR and lists one record per CDR3 protein. The sample includes around 300,000 distinct CDR3 sequences, about 5.4% seen only once; the top ten take under 9.5%. The sample here was whole blood, taken in connection with sensitization to the hapten diphenylcyclopropenone (DPC). Receptors originate from a woman in her late teens or twenties with alopecia areata. Some clones in this sample may be carry-over from other donors' samples. CDR3s include the opening cysteine and the closing phenylalanine or tryptophan.

CDR3 protein | CDR3 length | V gene
CASSKNGRMDTQYF | 14 | TRBV9
CASSLGGRTGDGYTF | 15 | TRBV5-1
CAISPSTYEQYF | 12 | TRBV10-3
CASSPIQGETQYF | 13 | TRBV18
CASSAHQETQYF | 12 | TRBV7-6
CASREQNTGELFF | 13 | TRBV12-3/TRBV12-4
CASSLEAQGEGRGQPQHF | 18 | TRBV7-6
CASSTPGQYYGYTF | 14 | TRBV9
CASTTGTGEVQGDGYTF | 17 | TRBV7-9
CSASGTGVHEQYF | 13 | TRBV20-1
CASSPMKVNQPQHF | 14 | TRBV18
CASSTERGPQETQYF | 15 | TRBV7-2
CASSLLWASKNSPLHF | 16 | TRBV28
CASSLGRGPYEAFF | 14 | TRBV28
CAIRLAGLGDTQYF | 14 | TRBV10-3
CASSLAQGFSTDTQYF | 16 | TRBV5-4
CASTGEVRGQQYF | 13 | TRBV28
CASSLSARADSGANVLTF | 18 | TRBV5-1
CASRIQGDLNTEAFF | 15 | TRBV27
CATSDSGGGGGYGYTF | 16 | TRBV24-1
CSARRVGQDYEKLFF | 15 | TRBV20-1
CASSLSGKGTEAFF | 14 | TRBV27
CASSQVRGRQAFF | 13 | TRBV3-1
CASSLPAGTSGGHTDTQYF | 19 | TRBV7-6
CASSPEAPGVTDTQYF | 16 | TRBV7-2
CAIAFTQKDKTYNEQFF | 17 | TRBV10-3
CASSLEWRGNEKLFF | 15 | TRBV12-3/TRBV12-4
CASTSGASGSDTQYF | 15 | TRBV7-8
CASSSTRGVAGYTF | 14 | TRBV7-8
CASILTASGGLYDQFF | 16 | TRBV13
CASSVGDSKAGNTIYF | 16 | TRBV9
CASRPQEGGNTIYF | 14 | TRBV6-6
CASSLSRLSYNSPLHF | 16 | TRBV5-1
CASSLTGTGATYEQYF | 16 | TRBV7-8
CASSPSPNPTGTGELFF | 17 | TRBV4-1
CASSLQQGASYGYTF | 15 | TRBV7-2
CASPTQPQHF | 10 | TRBV6-2/TRBV6-3
CASNKEDTTTYGYTF | 15 | TRBV2
CASAPSGRPAEAFF | 14 | TRBV6-2/TRBV6-3
CASSLVSGKGKLFF | 14 | TRBV5-5
CATSWGAGVAGNTIYF | 16 | TRBV15
CASSSGSGATNEKLFF | 16 | TRBV28